This entry lists 29 T cell receptor beta chains sequenced from one sample in a study of PD-1 blockade in classical Hodgkin lymphoma. Time point noted: cycle 4 day 1 (C4D1), after 6 weeks of nivolumab. All patients experienced relapse after autologous stem cell transplantation, and brentuximab vedotin exposure was variable. Profiled with immunoSEQ multiplex PCR; TCRdb holds only in-frame clones, not every one. The sample has around 50,000 clones; about 80% are singletons. Sequences were derived from peripheral blood mononuclear cells (PBMCs), sampled before the fourth cycle of nivolumab. These receptors all stem from a human donor with classical Hodgkin lymphoma.

This clone was found a few times. V gene TRBV29-1 combines with J gene TRBJ2-7; 7 bases fit TRBD1. V dropped 7 bases and J dropped 5; count of bases not matched to a gene: 11. The germline CDR1 and CDR2 sequences are SQVTM and ANQGSEA. The CDR3 covers 13 residues. The chain's CDR3 is CSADRVSVNEQYF. The CDR3 nucleotides read TGCAGCGCCGACAGGGTGTCCGTGAACGAGCAGTACTTC.

The chain combines TRBV28 with TRBJ2-5; TRBD2 might be the D (6 bases). The CDR3 totals 14 residues. V lost 5 bases to trimming and J lost 9 bases, with 19 bases between them. Germline V lookup: CDR1 MDHEN, CDR2 SYDVKM. The CDR3 DNA sequence: TGTGCCAGCAGTCTTCCGGGACTGGCGGTGTCCCAGTACTTC. It translates to CASSLPGLAVSQYF.

This chain links TRBV6-4 with TRBJ2-5, with 8 bases that match TRBD2. V lost 5 bases, J lost 5 bases, and 4 bases stayed unmatched. In germline, CDR1 is MRHNA, CDR2 SNTAGT. The CDR3 runs to 13 residues. For the CDR3, the DNA is TGTGCCAGCAGTACGACTAGCGAGGAGACCCAGTACTTC. This gives the protein CASSTTSEETQYF.

There are a few counts of this clone. The chain recombines TRBV4-1 with TRBJ2-7; 8 nucleotides align to TRBD1. J was trimmed by 5 bases and V by 0 bases; bases with no gene match: 12. Germline-derived CDR1 and CDR2 are MGHRA and YSYEKL. This CDR3 contains 17 residues. CDR3 sequence (DNA): TGCGCCAGCAGCCAAGATCCAAAGGTCCAGGGGGCAAACGAGCAGTACTTC. Residues: CASSQDPKVQGANEQYF.

This sequence joins TRBV9 and TRBJ2-1, with D uncertain. In germline, CDR1 is SGDLS, CDR2 YYNGEE. Trimming took off 2 bases at V and 0 bases at J, with 9 bases between the two ends. The CDR3 loop spans 15 amino acids. CDR3 nucleotide sequence: TGTGCCAGCAGCGTTGGGTCGTCCTCCTACAATGAGCAGTTCTTC. This encodes CASSVGSSSYNEQFF.

This sequence joins TRBV5-1 and TRBJ2-3; a possible D gene is TRBD2 (6 bases). CDR3 length: 13 residues. The germline CDR1 and CDR2 sequences are SGHRS and YFSETQ. V gave up 3 bases and J gave up 4 bases, with 9 bases separating them. The CDR3 DNA reads TGCGCCAGCAGCTGGGGGACTTCAGATACGCAGTATTTT. Translation: CASSWGTSDTQYF.

Of note for this clone: The junction departs from the called germline gene at one end, perhaps through a read error. The chain recombines TRBV5-1 with TRBJ2-7, with 7 bases identical to TRBD2. CDR3 length: 14 amino acids. In germline, CDR1 is SGHRS, CDR2 YFSETQ. The CDR3 spells CASRVEAGIPREDF. The CDR3 DNA reads TGCGCCAGCAGAGTCGAGGCAGGTATTCCCCGGGAGGACTTC. The full variable domain, with the rest looked up from reference TRBV5-1 and TRBJ2-7, is KAGVTQTPRYLIKTRGQQVTLSCSPISGHRSVSWYQQTPGQGLQFLFEYFSETQRNKGNFPGRFSGRQFSNSRSEMNVSTLELGDSALYLCASRVEAGIPREDFGPGTRLTVT.

This rearrangement joins TRBV5-6 to TRBJ1-3; D is perhaps TRBD1 (5 bases). The CDR3 extends over 15 amino acids. The V gene lost 0 bases and the J gene lost 0 bases, with 7 bases spanning the gap. CDR1 is SGHDT and CDR2 is YYEEEE in the germline V gene. The CDR3 is CASSLAGPSGNTIYF. Here the CDR3 DNA reads TGTGCCAGCAGCTTGGCGGGGCCCTCTGGAAACACCATATATTTT.

CDR3 coding DNA: TGTGCCAGCAGCTCAATGATAGCCAAAAACATTCAGTACTTC. Translation: CASSSMIAKNIQYF. The chain recombines TRBV7-8 with TRBJ2-4; D uncertain. Germline lookup yields CDR1 SGHVS and CDR2 FQNEAQ. Trimming took 4 bases from V and 0 from J, leaving 7 bases between them. The CDR3 runs to 14 residues.

The chain employs TRBV6-6 and TRBJ2-3; D gene ambiguous. CDR3 size: 11 residues. V lost 0 bases to trimming and J lost 7 bases, with 2 bases between them. The germline V gene has CDR1 MNHNY and CDR2 SVGAGI (reference sequence). The CDR3 sequence: CASSYSNTQYF. CDR3 nucleotides: TGTGCCAGCAGTTACTCGAATACGCAGTATTTT.

This clone was seen many times. The J gene is TRBJ1-1, the V gene TRBV27; D is uncertain. V lost 8 bases and J 0 bases, leaving 7 bases between the germline ends. The CDR3 is made up of 12 amino acids. Looked up from germline, CDR1 is MNHEY and CDR2 is SMNVEV (reference sequence). CDR3 sequence (DNA): TGTGCCAGCGGAGATTTGAACACTGAAGCTTTCTTT. This encodes CASGDLNTEAFF.

The V gene is TRBV5-1, the J gene TRBJ2-1, with 13 bases aligning to TRBD2. The germline V gene encodes CDR1 SGHRS and CDR2 YFSETQ. The CDR3 is 18 amino acids. Unmatched junction bases numbered 9, after V lost 6 bases and J lost 0 bases. The DNA of the CDR3 is TGCGCCAGCACCCCGGGACTAGCGGGGCTGTACTCCTACAATGAGCAGTTCTTC. Its translation is CASTPGLAGLYSYNEQFF.

This clone has only one observation. This rearrangement joins TRBV10-2 to TRBJ2-3; maybe TRBD1 (6 bases). CDR1 and CDR2 (germline): WSHSY, SAAADI. With 2 bases removed from V and 6 bases from J, the gap between germline ends came to 15 bases. The CDR3 runs 15 residues. In DNA, the CDR3 is TGCGCCAGCAGTGAGATCAGGGGAAGGTCGGATACGCAGTATTTT. Translated, it gives CASSEIRGRSDTQYF.

V gene TRBV6-5 combines with J gene TRBJ1-2; TRBD1 agrees at 9 bases. With 5 bases clipped from V and 5 bases from J, the junction kept 3 bases outside the gene matches. CDR3 length equals 13 residues. Germline-derived CDR1 and CDR2 are MNHEY and SVGAGI. This chain's CDR3 is CASSLTGGYGYTF. DNA of the CDR3: TGTGCCAGCAGTCTGACAGGGGGATATGGCTACACCTTC.

The gene calls are TRBV2 and TRBJ2-1, with TRBD2 matching 8 bases. The trim removed 4 bases at V and 12 bases at J, leaving 5 bases unmatched. CDR3 length: 12 residues. The germline gives CDR1 SNHLY, CDR2 FYNNEI. The CDR3 is CASSVLSGMQFF. For the CDR3, the DNA is TGTGCCAGCAGTGTTCTTAGCGGGATGCAGTTCTTC.

The chain employs TRBV7-9 and TRBJ2-1; 13 bases align to TRBD2. The CDR3 length is 15 residues. CDR1 and CDR2 (germline): SEHNR, FQNEAQ (reference sequence). V lost 6 bases and J lost 5; bases outside the gene matches: 4. The CDR3 loop is CASRPGTSGNNEQFF. CDR3 sequence (DNA): TGTGCCAGCAGACCCGGGACTAGCGGGAACAATGAGCAGTTCTTC.

This clone was found a few times. Other DNA sequences of this sample code for an identical CDR3. The V and J genes are TRBV28 and TRBJ2-7, with D hard to call. Germline V lookup: CDR1 MDHEN, CDR2 SYDVKM. Trimming left V 4 bases short and J 3 bases short, with 7 bases between. CDR3 length: 12 amino acids. Here the CDR3 DNA reads TGTGCCAGCAGTTGGGCAGGCTACGAGCAGTACTTC. Translation gives CASSWAGYEQYF.

This chain links TRBV4-1 with TRBJ2-3, with 12 bases that match TRBD2. CDR3 length: 19 amino acids. CDR1 MGHRA and CDR2 YSYEKL come from the germline V gene. V was clipped by 4 bases and J by 6 bases; unmatched bases: 17. The CDR3 DNA is TGCGCCAGCAGCCCTTGGACTAGCGGGAATACGGTCATAAGGGATACGCAGTATTTT. Amino acids: CASSPWTSGNTVIRDTQYF.

The rearrangement links TRBV13 to TRBJ1-1; tentative D call: TRBD1 (5 bases). The germline gives CDR1 PRHDT, CDR2 FYEKMQ (reference sequence). CDR3 length equals 14 residues. With 2 bases removed from V and 4 bases from J, the gap between germline ends came to 11 bases. The CDR3 DNA reads as TGTGCCAGCAGCTTAAGAGGAGGGGTCACTGAAGCTTTCTTT. Translation gives CASSLRGGVTEAFF.

This clone appeared once. The rearrangement uses TRBV6-1 and TRBJ1-2; TRBD1 matches 10 bases. Germline values: CDR1 MNHNS, CDR2 SASEGT. With 4 bases clipped from V and 1 base from J, the junction kept 3 bases outside the gene matches. CDR3 length: 15 residues. This CDR3 reads CASSGWDRGNYGYTF. CDR3 in DNA: TGTGCCAGCAGTGGTTGGGACAGGGGTAACTATGGCTACACCTTC.

This clone came up a few times. The rearrangement joins TRBV5-1 to TRBJ1-1; D gene uncertain. Germline V lookup: CDR1 SGHRS, CDR2 YFSETQ. The V and J ends lost 2 bases and 1 base respectively, with 12 bases between them. The CDR3 runs 15 residues. The CDR3 DNA is TGCGCCAGCAGCTTAAACGTGCAGCCGAACACTGAAGCTTTCTTT. Amino acid sequence: CASSLNVQPNTEAFF.

This chain connects TRBV5-1 to TRBJ2-3, with 12 bases lining up with TRBD2. Germline V lookup: CDR1 SGHRS, CDR2 YFSETQ. Losses at the gene ends were 7 bases for V and 6 bases for J; bases not matched to a gene: 18. This CDR3 spans 18 amino acids. The CDR3 coding sequence is TGCGCCAGCGGTCCGGGACTAGCGGGTGCACGGCTTGGGGATACGCAGTATTTT. Translation gives CASGPGLAGARLGDTQYF.

The J gene is TRBJ1-5, the V gene TRBV19, with D unclear. V gave up 5 bases and J gave up 1 base, with 15 bases separating them. Per the germline V gene, CDR1 is LNHDA and CDR2 is SQIVND (reference sequence). This CDR3 spans 16 amino acids. The CDR3 DNA is TGTGCCAGTAGTCGGTTAGGGCCCGCCAGCAATCAGCCCCAGCATTTT. This sequence encodes CASSRLGPASNQPQHF.

The chain has TRBV5-6 and TRBJ2-7, with D hard to call. Germline V gives CDR1 SGHDT, CDR2 YYEEEE. V was shortened by 2 bases and J by 0 bases, with 12 bases between the two germline ends. The CDR3 has 15 amino acids. CDR3 DNA: TGTGCCAGCAGCTTATATGGGCCTACCTCCTACGAGCAGTACTTC. It encodes CASSLYGPTSYEQYF.

The V and J genes are TRBV25-1 and TRBJ2-7, with D perhaps matching TRBD1 (5 bases). This CDR3 comprises 15 residues. V shed 3 bases and J shed 0 bases, with 12 bases lying between them. CDR1 and CDR2 (germline): MGHDK, SYGVNS. The CDR3 spells CASSDGHRSSYEQYF. In nucleotides, the CDR3 is TGTGCCAGCAGTGATGGACATAGGAGCTCCTACGAGCAGTACTTC.

The chain combines TRBV5-4 with TRBJ2-5; TRBD1 agrees at 7 bases. Per germline, CDR1 SGHNT and CDR2 YYREEE (reference sequence). The ends lost 4 bases at V and 2 bases at J; junction bases unmatched: 11. CDR3 size: 16 residues. The CDR3 spells CASSPTPGTVQETQYF. CDR3 sequence (DNA): TGTGCCAGCAGCCCAACCCCCGGGACAGTTCAAGAGACCCAGTACTTC.

The chain combines TRBV29-1 with TRBJ2-5; D unresolved. The V end lost 2 bases, the J end lost 4 bases, and 11 bases lay between the germline ends. Germline lookup yields CDR1 SQVTM and CDR2 ANQGSEA. The CDR3 covers 13 residues. This CDR3 reads CSVEKRYGETQYF. CDR3 sequence (DNA): TGCAGCGTTGAAAAACGTTACGGAGAGACCCAGTACTTC.

The V call is TRBV2, the J call TRBJ1-2; the D gene is possibly TRBD1 (6 bases). Trimming removed 2 bases at V and 5 bases at J, with 9 bases between. The germline V gene has CDR1 SNHLY and CDR2 FYNNEI. The CDR3 is 13 amino acids. CDR3 residues: CASSETGRYGYTF. CDR3 bases: TGTGCCAGCAGTGAAACAGGGAGGTATGGCTACACCTTC.

This chain connects TRBV11-3 to TRBJ2-1; a possible D gene is TRBD2 (5 bases). Per germline, CDR1 SGHNT and CDR2 YENEEA. The CDR3 has 14 amino acids. Trimming left V 5 bases short and J 4 bases short, with 12 bases between. The CDR3 sequence is CASSHGNSYNEQFF. CDR3 DNA sequence: TGTGCCAGCAGCCACGGGAATTCTTACAATGAGCAGTTCTTC.